This T cell receptor (beta chain) appears in the sequencing data of a study of T cell responses to AZD1222 COVID-19 vaccine. Whole-study results and caveats: Seropositivity was recorded at baseline in only a handful of AZD1222 recipients. Regions 160-218 and 743-854 dominated among vaccine-associated CD4 TCRs spanning spike. Repertoires were obtained solely post-peak T cell response.

With regard to this clone: What it binds is not known.

Unmatched junction bases numbered 8, after V lost 4 bases and J lost 4 bases. This CDR3 spans 14 amino acids. CDR1 and CDR2 from the germline V gene are SGHNT and YYREEE (reference sequence). TCRdb keeps only in-frame clones here, not all; method: immunoSEQ multiplex PCR. Here the sample spans tens of thousands of clones, about nine tenths being singletons. The chain couples TRBV5-4 to TRBJ2-7; 7 nucleotides match TRBD2. The sequencing here drew on peripheral blood, taken on day 0 of MenACWY control vaccination. The TCR originated in an adult in good health. Here the CDR3 DNA reads TGTGCCAGCAGCGCACCGCCCGGGGGGTACGAGCAGTACTTC. This sequence encodes CASSAPPGGYEQYF.